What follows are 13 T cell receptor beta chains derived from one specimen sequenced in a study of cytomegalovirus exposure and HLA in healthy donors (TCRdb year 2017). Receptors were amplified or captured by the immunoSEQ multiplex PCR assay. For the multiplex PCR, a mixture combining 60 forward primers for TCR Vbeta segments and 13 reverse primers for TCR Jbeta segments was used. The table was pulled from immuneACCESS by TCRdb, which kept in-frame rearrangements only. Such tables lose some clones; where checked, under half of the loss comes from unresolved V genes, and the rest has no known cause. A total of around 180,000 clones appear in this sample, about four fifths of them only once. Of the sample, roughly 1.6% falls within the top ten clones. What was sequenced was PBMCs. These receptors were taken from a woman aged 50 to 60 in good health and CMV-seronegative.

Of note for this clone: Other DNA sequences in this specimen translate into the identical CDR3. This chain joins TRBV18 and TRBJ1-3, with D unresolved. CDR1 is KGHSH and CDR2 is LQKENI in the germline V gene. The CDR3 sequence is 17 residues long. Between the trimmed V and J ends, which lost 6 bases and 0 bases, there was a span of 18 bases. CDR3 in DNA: TGTGCCAGCTCGCAACGGGTCCAAACTTTCTCTGGAAACACCATATATTTT. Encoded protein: CASSQRVQTFSGNTIYF.

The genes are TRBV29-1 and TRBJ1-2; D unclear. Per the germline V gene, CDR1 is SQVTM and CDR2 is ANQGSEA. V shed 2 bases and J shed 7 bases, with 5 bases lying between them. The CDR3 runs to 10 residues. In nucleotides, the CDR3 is TGCAGCGTTGAATATCCTGGCTACACCTTC. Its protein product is CSVEYPGYTF. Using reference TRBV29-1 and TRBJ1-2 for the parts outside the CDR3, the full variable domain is SAVISQKPSRDICQRGTSLTIQCQVDSQVTMMFWYRQQPGQSLTLIATANQGSEATYESGFVIDKFPISRPNLTFSTLTVSNMSPEDSSIYLCSVEYPGYTFGSGTRLTVV.

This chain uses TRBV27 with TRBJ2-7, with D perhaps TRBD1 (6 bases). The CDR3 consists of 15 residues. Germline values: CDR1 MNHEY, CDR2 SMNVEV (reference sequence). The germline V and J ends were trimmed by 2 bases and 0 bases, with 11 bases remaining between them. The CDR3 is CASSLAWDTSYEQYF. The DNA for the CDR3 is TGTGCCAGCAGTTTAGCCTGGGACACCTCCTACGAGCAGTACTTC.

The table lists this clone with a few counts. The CDR3 sequence is CASSVGLADLAKNIQYF. As DNA, the CDR3 is TGCGCCAGCAGTGTGGGACTAGCGGATCTAGCCAAAAACATTCAGTACTTC. This chain joins TRBV10-2 and TRBJ2-4, with 11 bases identical to TRBD2. With V trimmed by 4 bases and J by 0 bases, 5 bases remained unmatched. Germline V gene data show CDR1 as WSHSY and CDR2 as SAAADI. This CDR3 comprises 17 residues.

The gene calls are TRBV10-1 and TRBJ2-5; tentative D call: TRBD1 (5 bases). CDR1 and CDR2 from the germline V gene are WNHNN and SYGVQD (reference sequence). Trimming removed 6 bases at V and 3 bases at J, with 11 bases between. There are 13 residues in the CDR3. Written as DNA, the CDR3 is TGCGCCAGCAGCCCCGCCAGGGAAGAGACCCAGTACTTC. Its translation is CASSPAREETQYF.

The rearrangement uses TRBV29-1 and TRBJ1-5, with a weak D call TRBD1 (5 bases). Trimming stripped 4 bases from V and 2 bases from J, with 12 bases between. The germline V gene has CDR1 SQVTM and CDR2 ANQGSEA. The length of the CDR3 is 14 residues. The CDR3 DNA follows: TGCAGCGTTGGCGGCTCGGGGGGCAATCAGCCCCAGCATTTT. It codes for CSVGGSGGNQPQHF.

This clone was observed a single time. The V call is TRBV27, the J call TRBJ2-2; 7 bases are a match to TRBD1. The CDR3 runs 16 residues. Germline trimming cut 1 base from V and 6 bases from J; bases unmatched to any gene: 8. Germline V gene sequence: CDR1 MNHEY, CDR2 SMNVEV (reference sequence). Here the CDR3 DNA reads TGTGCCAGCAGTTTATTGCCCAGTACAGGGGCCGGGGAGCTGTTTTTT. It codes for CASSLLPSTGAGELFF.

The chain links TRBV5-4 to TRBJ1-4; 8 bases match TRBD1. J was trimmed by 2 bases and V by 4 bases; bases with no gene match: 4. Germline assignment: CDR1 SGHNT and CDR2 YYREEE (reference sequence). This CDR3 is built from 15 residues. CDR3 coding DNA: TGTGCCAGCAGCCTAGGGGACAGGACTAATGAAAAACTGTTTTTT. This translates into CASSLGDRTNEKLFF.

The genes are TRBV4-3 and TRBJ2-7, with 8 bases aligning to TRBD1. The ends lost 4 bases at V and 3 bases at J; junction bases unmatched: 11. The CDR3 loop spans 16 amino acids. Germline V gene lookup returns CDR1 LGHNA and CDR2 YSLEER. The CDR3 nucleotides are TGCGCCAGCAGCCGATCCTGGGGACAGGCTATCTACGAGCAGTACTTC. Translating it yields CASSRSWGQAIYEQYF.

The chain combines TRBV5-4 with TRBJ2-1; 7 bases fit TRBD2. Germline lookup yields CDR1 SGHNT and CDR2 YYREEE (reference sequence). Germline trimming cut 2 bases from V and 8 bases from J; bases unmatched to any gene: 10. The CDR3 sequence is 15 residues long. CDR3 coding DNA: TGTGCCAGCAGCTTTCGGGCGGGGACTAAGGATGAGCAGTTCTTC. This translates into CASSFRAGTKDEQFF.

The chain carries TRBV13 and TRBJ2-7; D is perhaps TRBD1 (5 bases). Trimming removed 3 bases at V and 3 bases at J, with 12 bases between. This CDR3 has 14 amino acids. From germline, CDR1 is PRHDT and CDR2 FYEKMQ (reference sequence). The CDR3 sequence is CASSFPTVDYEQYF. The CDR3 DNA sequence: TGTGCCAGCAGCTTCCCGACAGTGGACTACGAGCAGTACTTC.

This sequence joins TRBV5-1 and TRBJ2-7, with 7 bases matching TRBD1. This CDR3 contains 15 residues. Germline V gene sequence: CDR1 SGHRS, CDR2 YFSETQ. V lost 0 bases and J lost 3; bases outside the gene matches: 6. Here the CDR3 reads CASSLGAPGGYEQYF. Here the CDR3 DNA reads TGCGCCAGCAGCTTGGGAGCGCCAGGGGGCTACGAGCAGTACTTC.

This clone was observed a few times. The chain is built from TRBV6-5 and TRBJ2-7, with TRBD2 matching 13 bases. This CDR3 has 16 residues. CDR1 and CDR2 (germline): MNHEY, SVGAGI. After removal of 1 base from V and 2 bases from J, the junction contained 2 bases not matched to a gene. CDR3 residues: CASSYWTSGRTYEQYF. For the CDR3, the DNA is TGTGCCAGCAGTTACTGGACTAGCGGGAGAACCTACGAGCAGTACTTC.